This TCR beta chain is drawn from a study of T cells in Graves' hyperthyroidism and ophthalmopathy (dated by TCRdb to the late 2010s). Regarding the study in general: A discovery cohort of 95 to 100 patients, approximately 44 with Graves' ophthalmopathy and fewer than 65 with stable Graves' hyperthyroidism, was used to find distinguishing TCR V-J signatures. Prospective prediction of ophthalmopathy was tested in an independent validation cohort consisting of roughly 20 hyperthyroidism patients and about 17 patients who later progressed to ophthalmopathy. The roughly 100 discovery patients were randomly split 7:3 into training and test sets. In roughly six Graves' hyperthyroidism patients, the study also compared T-cell repertoires from thyroid tissue with T-cell repertoires from blood. After sampling, hyperthyroidism patients received methimazole starting at 30 mg daily, and ophthalmopathy patients received high-dose intravenous methylprednisolone. The paper reports TCR Vbeta CDR3 sequencing of more than 120 peripheral blood samples: under 45 ophthalmopathy, fewer than 85 hyperthyroidism and around 17 progressor patients. The study at large found these results: In validation, the model predicted progression to ophthalmopathy a median of about 6.8 months before onset, with 70% to 71% sensitivity and 72.22% specificity. No statistical method was used to set the sample size in advance, and investigators knew the group allocation. In cross-validation, a model built on a 13 V-J signature told ophthalmopathy apart from stable hyperthyroidism with approximately 90% sensitivity and around 83% specificity, and in testing the same model reached 80%/75%. Blood samples also contained most of the expanded thyroid clonotypes (frequency above 0.001), which suggests that blood repertoires may reflect thyroid immune responses.

Trimming at the junction amounts to 1 base on V and 4 bases on J, and the germline ends lie 12 bases apart. CDR1 and CDR2 are drawn from the germline V gene (reference sequence): SGHNT, YYREEE. The CDR3 goes from the cysteine to the phenylalanine over 15 residues. This entry keeps only the CDR3 DNA: 45 bases, framed from base 1. Exclusion was applied to patients with uncontrolled infections, other autoimmune diseases, pregnancy or lactation. Diagnoses were based on clinical symptoms, serum thyroxine and TRAb, thyroid ultrasound and orbital computed tomography. Total RNA was extracted using Trizol reagent, and RNA quality was assessed on an Agilent 2100 Bioanalyzer. The TCR beta CDR3 regions were amplified from RNA transcripts. The first round of RT-PCR for the TCR CDR3 was performed with the HTBI primer set and the Qiagen OneStep RT-PCR kit. The libraries were constructed in a second round of multiplex PCR and then size-selected and purified. The libraries were sequenced on an Illumina HiSeq2000 using paired-end 100 bp reads. As for the authors' bioinformatics: SOAPnuke was used to process the raw data, with reads discarded if the reads contained adapters or uncalled bases, had a mean Phred below 15, or lacked an exact constant-primer or identifier match. COPE v1.2.5 was used to merge the high-quality paired reads, and each unique nucleotide sequence was defined as a clonotype. Clonotypes were aligned to IMGT TRBV, TRBD and TRBJ reference segments using MiTCR v1.1. Analysis was restricted to V-J combinations with a frequency above 0.0001, which covered 98% to 99.2% of repertoires. A TCS score was defined as the ratio between F50 (clonal expansion) and ExV (chaos), using BLOSUM62-based TCRdist between CDR3 peptides within each V-J. Welch's t-statistics and random forest reduced around 550 V-J features to some 14, which were used in a naive Bayes classifier (R e1071). Thyroid-blood repertoire similarity was quantified with the Morisita-Horn index. TCRdb reran the public reads through fastp at Q25 and MiXCR, keeping productive beta chains. Identical CDR3 protein sequences are pooled into one entry, listed with their most common genes and DNA. V and J calls and clone size were set by TCRdb, not the authors. Here the sample has 480,000 or so distinct CDR3 sequences; 40% to 55% occur a single time. The ten largest clones add up to around two fifths of the sample.

At least ten counts were recorded for this clonotype. The target of this receptor is not known. Nothing much larger sits one base from this clone, and base qualities are not available. The sequence was collected from an adult woman with Graves' disease, either hyperthyroidism or ophthalmopathy (not recorded which). Sequenced: peripheral blood or thyroid tissue (not recorded which). The chain joins TRBV5-4 to TRBJ1-3; the best D guess is TRBD1, with 5 bases matching. The nucleotide sequence reads as follows: TGTGCCAGCAGCTTGATGGGCAGGGAAGGAAACACCATATATTTT. This translates into CASSLMGREGNTIYF.